The 19 T cell receptor beta chains below were found in one sample sequenced in a study of CD8+CD57+ T cells in acquired aplastic anemia. CDR3 and TCR beta VDJ profiling relied on genomic DNA as the template. TCRdb independently ran MiXCR on the reads; one entry per CDR3 protein. The profile shows about 48,000 distinct CDR3 sequences, about two thirds of them singletons. Source material: sorted CD4+, CD8+, or CD8+CD57+ T cells (not recorded which) from PBMCs. The receptors were sampled from a human donor in good health, serving as a control.

The chain is built from TRBV9 and TRBJ1-1; D is uncertain. V was trimmed by 0 bases and J by 5 bases, leaving 14 bases between them. Per the germline V gene, CDR1 is SGDLS and CDR2 is YYNGEE. The CDR3 is made up of 15 amino acids. CDR3 DNA: TGTGCCAGCAGCGTAGATTCGAGTATGGGGACTGAAGCTTTCTTT. It is translated as CASSVDSSMGTEAFF.

This sequence joins TRBV15 and TRBJ1-1; D is undetermined. The CDR3 totals 13 residues. The V gene lost 5 bases and the J gene lost 3 bases, with 10 bases spanning the gap. CDR1 LNHNV and CDR2 YYDKDF come from the germline V gene (reference sequence). The CDR3 DNA is TGTGCCACCAGCCGTAATATAGACACTGAAGCTTTCTTT. It yields the protein CATSRNIDTEAFF.

The chain uses TRBV10-3 and TRBJ1-2; D is possibly TRBD1 (5 bases). V lost 4 bases, J lost 5 bases, and 17 bases lay in between. The CDR3 extends over 15 amino acids. Looked up from germline, CDR1 is ENHRY and CDR2 is SYGVKD. The CDR3 region is CAISGRGSSQYGYTF. CDR3 nucleotides: TGTGCCATCAGTGGAAGGGGATCCAGTCAGTATGGCTACACCTTC.

The chain combines TRBV15 with TRBJ2-7, with 12 bases aligning to TRBD2. With the DNA end fitting TRBJ2-1 better, the J assignment may be wrong. Germline CDR1 LNHNV, CDR2 YYDKDF (reference sequence). The CDR3 length is 16 residues. This CDR3 reads CATASTSGRSENEQFF. The CDR3 DNA sequence: TGTGCCACAGCCTCGACTAGCGGGAGATCCGAGAACGAGCAGTTCTTC.

By sample fraction, this clonotype is medium-sized. J is TRBJ2-3 and V is TRBV29-1, with 9 nucleotides matching TRBD1. The V segment lost 4 bases and the J segment 4 bases; nucleotides outside the gene matches: 3. Germline assignment: CDR1 SQVTM and CDR2 ANQGSEA. The CDR3 runs to 13 residues. The CDR3 DNA follows: TGCAGCGTTGGGGACAGGGAGGCAGATACGCAGTATTTT. It specifies CSVGDREADTQYF.

CDR3 sequence (DNA): TGTGCAACCGGGGGCGGGTACGAGCAGTACTTC. Protein: CATGGGYEQYF. The V gene is TRBV2, the J gene TRBJ2-7, with D perhaps assigned TRBD1 or TRBD2 (6 bases each). CDR1 and CDR2 from the germline V gene are SNHLY and FYNNEI. The CDR3 consists of 11 residues.

This rearrangement joins TRBV6-4 to TRBJ1-6, with a possible D match to TRBD1 (6 bases). With 4 bases removed from V and 5 bases from J, the gap between germline ends came to 9 bases. This CDR3 has 14 residues. Per germline, CDR1 MRHNA and CDR2 SNTAGT. The CDR3 sequence is CASSVTGNNSPLHF. Written as DNA, the CDR3 is TGTGCCAGCAGTGTTACAGGGAATAATTCACCCCTCCACTTT.

In the case of this clonotype: This clone may be a read error of a much larger clone one base away. This sequence joins TRBV7-3 and TRBJ2-1; 10 bases agree with TRBD2. Germline CDR1 and CDR2: SGHTA and FQGTGA. CDR3 length: 15 residues. V was clipped by 0 bases and J by 8 bases; unmatched bases: 4. CDR3 DNA sequence: TGTGCCAGCAGCTTAACGAGCGGGAGGGCGGATGAGCAGTTCTTC. It yields the protein CASSLTSGRADEQFF.

This clonotype is classed as medium-sized (0.01 to 0.1%). The genes are TRBV6-1 and TRBJ2-3, with 7 bases identical to TRBD2. V lost 6 bases to trimming and J lost 2 bases; unmatched junction nucleotides: 14. Germline V gene sequence: CDR1 MNHNS, CDR2 SASEGT. This CDR3 spans 17 amino acids. CDR3 nucleotides: TGTGCCAGCAGCCGACGTGGTAGCGGGCTGGACACAGATACGCAGTATTTT. Its protein is CASSRRGSGLDTDTQYF.

This clonotype turned up a few times. A read error may explain this, as a much larger clone is one base away. The rearrangement uses TRBV15 and TRBJ2-3; D gene ambiguous. The CDR3 sequence is 15 residues long. The germline V gene has CDR1 LNHNV and CDR2 YYDKDF (reference sequence). CDR3 residues: CAISRDKHVTDTQYF. CDR3 DNA sequence: TGTGCCATCAGCAGAGATAAGCATGTCACAGATACGCAGTATTTT.

The CDR3: CASSIDTNTEAFF. Written as DNA, the CDR3 is TGTGCCAGTAGTATAGACACGAACACTGAAGCTTTCTTT. The V gene is TRBV19, the J gene TRBJ1-1; D remains unclear. V lost 0 bases and J lost 1, with 3 bases in between. The CDR3 spans 13 residues. Looked up from germline, CDR1 is LNHDA and CDR2 is SQIVND (reference sequence).

The rearrangement links TRBV7-9 to TRBJ2-5; possibly TRBD1 or TRBD2 for D (5 bases each). V lost 5 bases and J 2 bases, leaving 18 bases between the germline ends. Germline CDR1 and CDR2: SEHNR and FQNEAQ (reference sequence). The CDR3 sequence is 16 residues long. CDR3 region: CASSDVSWGSQETQYF. CDR3 sequence (DNA): TGTGCCAGCAGCGATGTTTCATGGGGGTCTCAAGAGACCCAGTACTTC.

V gene TRBV12-3 or TRBV12-4 combines with J gene TRBJ2-3; tentatively, D is TRBD1 (7 bases). The CDR3 runs to 13 residues. Trimming removed 5 bases at V and 14 bases at J, with 20 bases between. The CDR3 nucleotides are TGTGCCAGCAGTGCGGGGACAGCCCTTAGGCGGTATTTT. This sequence encodes CASSAGTALRRYF.

This clonotype turned up a few times. The chain recombines TRBV7-8 with TRBJ1-5; the D gene is possibly TRBD1 (6 bases). CDR3 length: 13 residues. V gave up 4 bases and J gave up 6 bases, with 10 bases separating them. From germline, CDR1 is SGHVS and CDR2 FQNEAQ. The CDR3 bases are TGTGCCAGCAGCTATGGCAGGGGTCAGCCCCAGCATTTT. Protein sequence: CASSYGRGQPQHF.

This clonotype was recorded a few times. Being one base from a much bigger clone, this may be a read error. The chain joins TRBV6-2 or TRBV6-3 to TRBJ2-5; D may be TRBD2 (6 bases). V shed 4 bases and J shed 9 bases, with 15 bases lying between them. This CDR3 contains 13 residues. Germline V lookup: CDR1 MNHEY, CDR2 SVGEGT. The CDR3 region has the DNA TGTGCCAGCAGTTTTGGGGAGAGGGAGGCCCAGTACTTC. Protein sequence: CASSFGEREAQYF.

The CDR3 loop is CATPGQVGGNTIYF. The CDR3 DNA follows: TGTGCTACCCCGGGGCAGGTTGGCGGAAACACCATATATTTT. This chain connects TRBV24-1 to TRBJ1-3, with a tentative D call TRBD1 (5 bases). The CDR3 sequence is 14 residues long. Looked up from germline, CDR1 is KGHDR and CDR2 is SFDVKD.

V usage is TRBV3-1 and J usage is TRBJ2-2, with a tentative D call TRBD2 (6 bases). The CDR3 loop spans 15 amino acids. V lost 6 bases, J lost 0 bases, and 11 bases lay in between. CDR1 and CDR2 from the germline V gene are LGHDT and YNNKEL (reference sequence). CDR3 sequence reads: CASRRRGANTGELFF. DNA of the CDR3: TGTGCCAGCAGAAGGAGGGGAGCGAACACCGGGGAGCTGTTTTTT. Looking up the rest from reference TRBV3-1 and TRBJ2-2 gives the full variable domain: DTAVSQTPKYLVTQMGNDKSIKCEQNLGHDTMYWYKQDSKKFLKIMFSYNNKELIINETVPNRFSPKSPDKAHLNLHINSLELGDSAVYFCASRRRGANTGELFFGEGSRLTVL.

At least ten counts were recorded for this clonotype. V is TRBV24-1 and J is TRBJ2-5, with D maybe TRBD1 (7 bases). Trimming pared 0 bases from V and 2 bases from J, leaving 18 bases between. The CDR3 is made up of 18 amino acids. Germline CDR1 is KGHDR and CDR2 is SFDVKD. CDR3 protein: CATSDLDRDGAGQETQYF. As DNA, the CDR3 is TGTGCCACCAGTGATTTGGACAGGGACGGGGCGGGGCAAGAGACCCAGTACTTC.

The chain recombines TRBV10-3 with TRBJ1-2; the D gene is possibly TRBD1 (5 bases). The CDR3 contains 16 residues. V lost 7 bases and J 5 bases, leaving 23 bases between the germline ends. Germline V gene data show CDR1 as ENHRY and CDR2 as SYGVKD. CDR3: CAITNQGGQVTYGYTF. The CDR3 DNA reads as TGTGCCATCACTAACCAGGGCGGGCAGGTGACTTATGGCTACACCTTC.